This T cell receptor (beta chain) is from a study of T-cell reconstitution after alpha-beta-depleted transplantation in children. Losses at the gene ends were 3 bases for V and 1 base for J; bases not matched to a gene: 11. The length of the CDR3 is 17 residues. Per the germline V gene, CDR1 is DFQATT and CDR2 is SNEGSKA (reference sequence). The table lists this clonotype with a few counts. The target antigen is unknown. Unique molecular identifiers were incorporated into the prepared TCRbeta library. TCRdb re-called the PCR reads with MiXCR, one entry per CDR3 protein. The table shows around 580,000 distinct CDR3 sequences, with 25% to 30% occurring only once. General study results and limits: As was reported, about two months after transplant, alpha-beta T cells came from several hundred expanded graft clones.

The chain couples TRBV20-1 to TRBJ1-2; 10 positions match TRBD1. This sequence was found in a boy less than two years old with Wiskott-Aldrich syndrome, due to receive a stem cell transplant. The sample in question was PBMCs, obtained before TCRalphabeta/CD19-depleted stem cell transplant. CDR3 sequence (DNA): TGCAGTGCTAGGGTCCGGGACAGGGGCCTCCTTAACTATGGCTACACCTTC. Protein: CSARVRDRGLLNYGYTF.